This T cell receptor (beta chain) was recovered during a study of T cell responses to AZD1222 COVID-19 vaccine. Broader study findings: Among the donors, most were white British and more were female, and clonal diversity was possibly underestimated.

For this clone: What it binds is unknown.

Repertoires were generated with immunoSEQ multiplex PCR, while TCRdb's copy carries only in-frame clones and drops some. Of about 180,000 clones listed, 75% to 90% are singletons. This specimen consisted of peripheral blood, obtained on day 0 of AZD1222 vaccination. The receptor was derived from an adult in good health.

CDR3 DNA: TGCGCCAGCAGCTTGGGGGGGACAGACCATACTAATTACAATGAGCAGTTCTTC. Its protein is CASSLGGTDHTNYNEQFF. V usage is TRBV5-1 and J usage is TRBJ2-1; 7 bases match TRBD1. The V and J ends lost 0 bases and 4 bases, in that order; junction bases with no gene match: 13. Germline CDR1 and CDR2: SGHRS and YFSETQ. This CDR3 is 18 amino acids long.